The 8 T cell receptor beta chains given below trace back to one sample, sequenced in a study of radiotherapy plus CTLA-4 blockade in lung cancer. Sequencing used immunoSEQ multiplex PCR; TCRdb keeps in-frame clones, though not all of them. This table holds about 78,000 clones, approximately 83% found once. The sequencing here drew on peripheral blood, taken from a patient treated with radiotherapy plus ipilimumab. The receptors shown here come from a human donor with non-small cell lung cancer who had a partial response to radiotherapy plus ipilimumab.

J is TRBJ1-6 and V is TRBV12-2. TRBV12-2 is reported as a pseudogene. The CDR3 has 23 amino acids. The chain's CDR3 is CASRLAPTPPGGDSSSYNSPLHF. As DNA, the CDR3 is TGTGCAAGTCGCTTAGCGCCTACCCCCCCGGGGGGGGACTCCAGTAGCTATAATTCACCCCTCCACTTT.

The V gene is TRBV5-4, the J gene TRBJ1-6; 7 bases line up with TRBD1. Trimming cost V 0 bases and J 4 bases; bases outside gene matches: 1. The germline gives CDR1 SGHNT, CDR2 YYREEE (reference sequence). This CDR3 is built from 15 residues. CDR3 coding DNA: TGTGCCAGCAGCTTGGAACAGGGGTATAATTCACCCCTCCACTTT. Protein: CASSLEQGYNSPLHF.

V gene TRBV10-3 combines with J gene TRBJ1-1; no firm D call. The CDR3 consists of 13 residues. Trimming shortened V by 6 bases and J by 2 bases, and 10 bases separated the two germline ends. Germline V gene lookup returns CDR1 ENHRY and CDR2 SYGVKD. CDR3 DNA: TGTGCCATCAGCGGAGTACTAAACACTGAAGCTTTCTTT. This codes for CAISGVLNTEAFF.

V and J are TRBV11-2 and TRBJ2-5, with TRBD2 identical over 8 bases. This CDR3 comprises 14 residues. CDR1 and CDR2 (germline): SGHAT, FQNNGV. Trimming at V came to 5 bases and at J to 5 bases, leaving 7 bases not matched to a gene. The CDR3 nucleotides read TGTGCCAGCAGCAGAGCGGGAGTCGCGGAGACCCAGTACTTC. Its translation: CASSRAGVAETQYF.

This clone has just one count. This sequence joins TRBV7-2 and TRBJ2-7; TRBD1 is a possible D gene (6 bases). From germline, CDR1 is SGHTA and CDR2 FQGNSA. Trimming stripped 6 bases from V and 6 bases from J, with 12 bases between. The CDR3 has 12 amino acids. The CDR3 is CASRGGSGEQYF. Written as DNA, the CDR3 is TGTGCCAGCAGAGGGGGTTCGGGCGAGCAGTACTTC.

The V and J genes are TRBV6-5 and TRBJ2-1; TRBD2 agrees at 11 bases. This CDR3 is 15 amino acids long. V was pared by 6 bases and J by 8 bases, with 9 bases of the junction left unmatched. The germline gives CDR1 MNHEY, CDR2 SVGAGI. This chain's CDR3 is CASRYSGRAHHEQFF. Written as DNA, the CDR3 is TGTGCCAGCAGATATAGCGGGAGGGCCCACCATGAGCAGTTCTTC.

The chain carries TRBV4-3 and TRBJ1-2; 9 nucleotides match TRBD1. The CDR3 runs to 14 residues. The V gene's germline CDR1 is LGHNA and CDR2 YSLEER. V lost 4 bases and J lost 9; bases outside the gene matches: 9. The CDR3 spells CASSPGQGRQSYTF. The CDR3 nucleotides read TGCGCCAGCAGCCCGGGACAGGGAAGGCAGAGCTACACCTTC.

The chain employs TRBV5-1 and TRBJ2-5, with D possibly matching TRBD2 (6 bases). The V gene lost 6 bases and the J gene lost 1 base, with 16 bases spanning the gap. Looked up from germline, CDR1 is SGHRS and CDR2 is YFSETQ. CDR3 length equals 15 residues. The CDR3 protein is CASNGRATFQETQYF. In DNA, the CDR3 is TGCGCCAGCAACGGGAGAGCAACTTTCCAAGAGACCCAGTACTTC.